A single sample gave rise to the 14 T cell receptor beta chains below, sequenced in a study of blood T cell repertoires in COVID-19. Generated by immunoSEQ multiplex PCR, the TCRdb table keeps only in-frame clones and is missing some. The sample holds some 380,000 clones, around 90% seen once. Sequencing used peripheral blood. These receptors all come from a man between 18 and 29 years old with active or convalescent COVID-19.

The CDR3 bases are TGTGCCAGCTCCCTTTCCGGGACAGGGGTCGAGCAGTACTTC. This translates into CASSLSGTGVEQYF. V and J are TRBV6-5 and TRBJ2-7; 10 bases match TRBD1. This CDR3 spans 14 amino acids. Germline lookup yields CDR1 MNHEY and CDR2 SVGAGI. Trimming removed 8 bases from V and 6 bases from J; junction bases left unmatched: 10.

The chain carries TRBV7-9 and TRBJ1-6; weak D call: TRBD1 (5 bases). This CDR3 has 14 amino acids. Trimming cost V 4 bases and J 4 bases, with 8 bases left between them. The germline CDR1 and CDR2 sequences are SEHNR and FQNEAQ (reference sequence). CDR3 residues: CASSSRQYNSPLHF. CDR3 coding DNA: TGTGCCAGCAGCTCCCGACAGTATAATTCACCCCTCCACTTT.

This clone appeared once. The chain is built from TRBV27 and TRBJ2-1, with 9 bases lining up with TRBD1. The junction had 10 bases not matched to a gene; V was cut back by 6 bases and J by 7 bases. This CDR3 has 15 amino acids. CDR1 is MNHEY and CDR2 is SMNVEV in the germline V gene (reference sequence). The CDR3 sequence: CASSPDRGFSNEQFF. CDR3 nucleotides: TGTGCCAGCAGCCCGGACAGGGGTTTTTCTAATGAGCAGTTCTTC.

This chain uses TRBV27 with TRBJ2-1; perhaps TRBD2 as D (6 bases). CDR3 length equals 13 residues. V was clipped by 6 bases and J by 4 bases, with 10 bases between them. Per germline, CDR1 MNHEY and CDR2 SMNVEV (reference sequence). CDR3 loop: CASRRGRYNEQFF. CDR3 sequence (DNA): TGTGCCAGCAGGCGGGGCAGGTACAATGAGCAGTTCTTC.

The chain carries TRBV6-5 and TRBJ1-2; 8 bases fit TRBD1. The CDR3 is 13 residues long. The trim removed 6 bases at V and 6 bases at J, leaving 6 bases unmatched. Germline values: CDR1 MNHEY, CDR2 SVGAGI. This CDR3 reads CASSRRGRDGYTF. CDR3 nucleotides: TGTGCCAGCAGCCGCAGGGGGCGCGATGGCTACACCTTC.

The chain employs TRBV28 and TRBJ1-4, with TRBD1 matching 7 bases. This CDR3 contains 15 residues. Germline V gene data show CDR1 as MDHEN and CDR2 as SYDVKM. Germline trimming cut 8 bases from V and 5 bases from J; bases unmatched to any gene: 11. CDR3 in amino acids: CASGLPGGLNEKLFF. CDR3 nucleotides: TGTGCCAGCGGACTACCAGGGGGTTTGAATGAAAAACTGTTTTTT.

This clone appeared once. The chain uses TRBV20-1 and TRBJ1-1; TRBD1 might be the D (6 bases). The CDR3 sequence is 14 residues long. The germline V gene has CDR1 DFQATT and CDR2 SNEGSKA (reference sequence). Trimming removed 3 bases from V and 1 base from J, with 12 bases in between. Here the CDR3 reads CSASTGIRNTEAFF. CDR3 DNA: TGCAGTGCTAGTACAGGGATTCGGAACACTGAAGCTTTCTTT.

The chain employs TRBV7-9 and TRBJ2-1; D uncertain. This CDR3 is 12 amino acids long. Trimming pared 4 bases from V and 7 bases from J, leaving 8 bases between. Per the germline V gene, CDR1 is SEHNR and CDR2 is FQNEAQ (reference sequence). This CDR3 is CASSSTGNEQFF. The CDR3 DNA follows: TGTGCCAGCAGCTCGACGGGTAATGAGCAGTTCTTC.

The chain has TRBV27 and TRBJ2-5; possible D gene TRBD1, 6 bases. The germline V gene has CDR1 MNHEY and CDR2 SMNVEV (reference sequence). CDR3 size: 13 residues. Trimming took off 3 bases at V and 5 bases at J, with 10 bases between the two ends. CDR3 DNA sequence: TGTGCCAGCAGTTTTCAGGGGTTGGAGACCCAGTACTTC. Translated, it gives CASSFQGLETQYF.

The chain has TRBV9 and TRBJ2-5; no clear D gene. The CDR3 covers 14 residues. Germline V gene lookup returns CDR1 SGDLS and CDR2 YYNGEE. The germline V and J ends were trimmed by 0 bases and 5 bases, with 11 bases remaining between them. In DNA, the CDR3 is TGTGCCAGCAGCGTAGGGCCTCAATGGGAGACCCAGTACTTC. Residues: CASSVGPQWETQYF.

V and J are TRBV19 and TRBJ1-1; D ambiguous. Germline CDR1 and CDR2: LNHDA and SQIVND (reference sequence). This CDR3 contains 14 residues. V lost 3 bases and J 6 bases, leaving 14 bases between the germline ends. The CDR3 is CASSISSGSSEAFF. CDR3 coding DNA: TGTGCCAGTAGTATCTCCAGCGGGTCTTCTGAAGCTTTCTTT.

This clone has more than one count but fewer than ten. V is TRBV27 and J is TRBJ2-1; 8 nucleotides match TRBD1. The CDR3 totals 15 residues. The V gene's germline CDR1 is MNHEY and CDR2 SMNVEV (reference sequence). V dropped 6 bases and J dropped 0; count of bases not matched to a gene: 4. Written as DNA, the CDR3 is TGTGCCAGCAGACTGCAGGGGGCCTCCTACAATGAGCAGTTCTTC. It specifies CASRLQGASYNEQFF.

The J gene is TRBJ2-1, the V gene TRBV7-2; TRBD2 might be the D (5 bases). The CDR3 extends over 15 amino acids. Per the germline V gene, CDR1 is SGHTA and CDR2 is FQGNSA. V was clipped by 5 bases and J by 5 bases, with 16 bases between them. DNA of the CDR3: TGTGCCAGCAGCCCACTTATGCGGGCCGACAATGAGCAGTTCTTC. This translates into CASSPLMRADNEQFF. Full variable domain (remainder filled in from reference TRBV7-2 and TRBJ2-1): GAGVSQSPSNKVTEKGKDVELRCDPISGHTALYWYRQSLGQGLEFLIYFQGNSAPDKSGLPSDRFSAERTGGSVSTLTIQRTQQEDSAVYLCASSPLMRADNEQFFGPGTRLTVL.

In DNA, the CDR3 is TGTGCCAGCAGCTTGACTAGCGGAGGCACAGATACGCAGTATTTT. As protein: CASSLTSGGTDTQYF. V gene TRBV7-9 combines with J gene TRBJ2-3, with 9 bases identical to TRBD2. The germline gives CDR1 SEHNR, CDR2 FQNEAQ (reference sequence). The CDR3 is made up of 15 amino acids. J lost 1 base, V lost 3 bases, and 2 bases had no gene match.